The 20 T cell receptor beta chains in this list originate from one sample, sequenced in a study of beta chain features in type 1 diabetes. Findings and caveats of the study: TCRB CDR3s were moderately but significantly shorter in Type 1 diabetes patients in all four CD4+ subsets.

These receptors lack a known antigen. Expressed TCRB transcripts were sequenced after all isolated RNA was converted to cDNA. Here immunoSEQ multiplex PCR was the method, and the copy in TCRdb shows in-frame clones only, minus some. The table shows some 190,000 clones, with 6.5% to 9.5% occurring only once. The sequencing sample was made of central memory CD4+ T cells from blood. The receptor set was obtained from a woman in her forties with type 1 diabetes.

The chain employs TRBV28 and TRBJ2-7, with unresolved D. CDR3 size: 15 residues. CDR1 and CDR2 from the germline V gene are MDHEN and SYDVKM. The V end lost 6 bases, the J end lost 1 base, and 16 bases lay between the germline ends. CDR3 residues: CASSVPSYSSYEQYF. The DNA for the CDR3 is TGTGCCAGCAGCGTTCCGTCTTACTCTTCCTACGAGCAGTACTTC.

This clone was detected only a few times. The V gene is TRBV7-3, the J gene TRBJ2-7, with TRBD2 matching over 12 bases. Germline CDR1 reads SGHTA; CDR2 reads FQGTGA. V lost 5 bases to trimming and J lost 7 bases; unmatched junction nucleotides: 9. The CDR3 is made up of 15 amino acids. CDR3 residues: CASSPRLAGVDEQYF. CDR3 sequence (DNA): TGTGCCAGCAGCCCGCGACTAGCGGGAGTGGATGAGCAGTACTTC.

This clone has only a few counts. This chain's CDR3 is CASRAQGSSYNEQFF. CDR3 nucleotide sequence: TGTGCCAGCAGGGCCCAGGGGAGCTCCTACAATGAGCAGTTCTTC. The V call is TRBV7-2, the J call TRBJ2-1; weak D call: TRBD1 (6 bases). Trimming removed 6 bases from V and 0 bases from J, with 12 bases in between. Germline assignment: CDR1 SGHTA and CDR2 FQGNSA. CDR3 length: 15 residues.

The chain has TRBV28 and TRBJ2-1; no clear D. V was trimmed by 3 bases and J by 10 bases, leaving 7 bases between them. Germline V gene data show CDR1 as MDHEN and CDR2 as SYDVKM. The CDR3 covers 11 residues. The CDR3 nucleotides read TGTGCCAGCAGTTTGCGGTCAGAGCAGTTCTTC. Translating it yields CASSLRSEQFF.

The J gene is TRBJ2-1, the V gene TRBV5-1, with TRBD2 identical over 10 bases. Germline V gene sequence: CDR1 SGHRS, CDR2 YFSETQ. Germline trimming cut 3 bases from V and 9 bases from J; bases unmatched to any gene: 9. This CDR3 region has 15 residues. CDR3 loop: CASSSGAGGPGEQFF. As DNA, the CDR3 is TGCGCCAGCAGCTCGGGAGCGGGAGGGCCTGGTGAGCAGTTCTTC.

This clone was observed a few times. In nucleotides, the CDR3 is TGTGCCAGCAGCCAAACACAGGGGGCGAGCAATCAGCCCCAGCATTTT. Its protein is CASSQTQGASNQPQHF. The rearrangement joins TRBV28 to TRBJ1-5; 9 bases are shared with TRBD1. CDR3 length: 16 amino acids. CDR1 is MDHEN and CDR2 is SYDVKM in the germline V gene. J was trimmed by 1 base and V by 6 bases; bases with no gene match: 7. Supplemented by reference TRBV28 and TRBJ1-5, the full variable domain reads DVKVTQSSRYLVKRTGEKVFLECVQDMDHENMFWYRQDPGLGLRLIYFSYDVKMKEKGDIPEGYSVSREKKERFSLILESASTNQTSMYLCASSQTQGASNQPQHFGDGTRLSIL.

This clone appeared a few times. The CDR3 nucleotides read TGTGCCAGCGACAGGGGAACCCTCAATCAGCCCCAGCATTTT. Translating it yields CASDRGTLNQPQHF. V and J are TRBV2 and TRBJ1-5; TRBD1 aligns across 8 bases. Per germline, CDR1 SNHLY and CDR2 FYNNEI. This CDR3 region has 14 residues. The V segment lost 8 bases and the J segment 3 bases; nucleotides outside the gene matches: 6.

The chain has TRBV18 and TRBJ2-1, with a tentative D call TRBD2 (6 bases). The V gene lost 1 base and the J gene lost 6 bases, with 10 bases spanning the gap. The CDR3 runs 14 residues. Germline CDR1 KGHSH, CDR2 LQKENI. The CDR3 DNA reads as TGTGCCAGCTCACCACAGCGGGCGGGCAATGAGCAGTTCTTC. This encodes CASSPQRAGNEQFF.

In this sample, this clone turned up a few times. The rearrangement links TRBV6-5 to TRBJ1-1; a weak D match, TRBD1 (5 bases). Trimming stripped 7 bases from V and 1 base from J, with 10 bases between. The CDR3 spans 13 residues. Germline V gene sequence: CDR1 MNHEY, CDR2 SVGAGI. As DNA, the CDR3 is TGTGCCAGCACCCCGACAGAGAACACTGAAGCTTTCTTT. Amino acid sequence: CASTPTENTEAFF.

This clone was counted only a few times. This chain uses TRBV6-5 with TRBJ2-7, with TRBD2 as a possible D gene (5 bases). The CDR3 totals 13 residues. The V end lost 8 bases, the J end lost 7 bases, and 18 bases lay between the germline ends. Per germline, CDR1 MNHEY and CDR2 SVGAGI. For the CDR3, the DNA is TGTGCCAGCGCAAAGGGAGAAAGTTGGGAGCAGTACTTC. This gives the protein CASAKGESWEQYF.

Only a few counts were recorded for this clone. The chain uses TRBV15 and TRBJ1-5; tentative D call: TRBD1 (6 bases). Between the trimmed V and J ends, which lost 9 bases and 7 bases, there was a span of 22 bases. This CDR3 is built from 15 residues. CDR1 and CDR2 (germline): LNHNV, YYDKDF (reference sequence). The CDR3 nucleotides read TGTGCCACATCTGACGGGACCCAGGGGAACCAGCCCCAGCATTTT. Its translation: CATSDGTQGNQPQHF. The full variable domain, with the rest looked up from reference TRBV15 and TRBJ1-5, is DAMVIQNPRYQVTQFGKPVTLSCSQTLNHNVMYWYQQKSSQAPKLLFHYYDKDFNNEADTPDNFQSRRPNTSFCFLDIRSPGLGDTAMYLCATSDGTQGNQPQHFGDGTRLSIL.

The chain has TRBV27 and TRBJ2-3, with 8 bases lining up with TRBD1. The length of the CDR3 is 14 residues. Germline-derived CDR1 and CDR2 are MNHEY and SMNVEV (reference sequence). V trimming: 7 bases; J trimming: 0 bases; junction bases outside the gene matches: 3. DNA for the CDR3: TGTGCCAGCAAAAGGGACAGGAGCACAGATACGCAGTATTTT. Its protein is CASKRDRSTDTQYF.

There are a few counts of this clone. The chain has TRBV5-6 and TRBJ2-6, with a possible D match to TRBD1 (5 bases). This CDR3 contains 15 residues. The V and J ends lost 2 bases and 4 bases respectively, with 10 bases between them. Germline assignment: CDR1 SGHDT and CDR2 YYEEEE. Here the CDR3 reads CASSFGQSGANVLTF. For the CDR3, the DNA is TGTGCCAGCAGCTTCGGACAATCCGGGGCCAACGTCCTGACTTTC.

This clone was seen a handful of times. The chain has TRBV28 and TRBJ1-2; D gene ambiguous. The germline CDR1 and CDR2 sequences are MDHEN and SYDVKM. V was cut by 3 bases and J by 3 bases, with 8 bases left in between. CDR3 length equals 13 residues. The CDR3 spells CASSFGQDYGYTF. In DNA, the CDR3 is TGTGCCAGCAGTTTTGGGCAGGACTATGGCTACACCTTC.

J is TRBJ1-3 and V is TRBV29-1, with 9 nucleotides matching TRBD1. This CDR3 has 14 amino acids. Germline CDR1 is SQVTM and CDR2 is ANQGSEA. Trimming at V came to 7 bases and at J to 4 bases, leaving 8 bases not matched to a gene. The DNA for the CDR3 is TGCAGCGCGTGGGACAGGGTCGCCGGAAACACCATATATTTT. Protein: CSAWDRVAGNTIYF.

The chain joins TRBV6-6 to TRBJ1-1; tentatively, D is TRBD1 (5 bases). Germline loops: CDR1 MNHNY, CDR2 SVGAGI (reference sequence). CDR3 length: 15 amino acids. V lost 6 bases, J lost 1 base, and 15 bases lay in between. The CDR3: CASSLLRGENTEAFF. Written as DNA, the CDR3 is TGTGCCAGCAGCCTTCTCCGGGGGGAGAACACTGAAGCTTTCTTT.

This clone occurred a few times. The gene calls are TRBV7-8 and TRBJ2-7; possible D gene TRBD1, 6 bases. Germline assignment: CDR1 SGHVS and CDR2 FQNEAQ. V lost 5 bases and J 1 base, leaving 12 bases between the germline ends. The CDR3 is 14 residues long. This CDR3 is CASSPRTESYEQYF. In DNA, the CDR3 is TGTGCCAGCAGCCCCCGGACAGAGTCCTACGAGCAGTACTTC.

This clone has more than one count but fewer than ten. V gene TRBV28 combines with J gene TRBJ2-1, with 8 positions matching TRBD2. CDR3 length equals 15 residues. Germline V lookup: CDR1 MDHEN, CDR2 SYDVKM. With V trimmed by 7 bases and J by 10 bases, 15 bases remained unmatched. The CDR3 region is CASTLGIAGREEQFF. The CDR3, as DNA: TGTGCCAGCACCCTTGGAATAGCGGGAAGGGAGGAGCAGTTCTTC.

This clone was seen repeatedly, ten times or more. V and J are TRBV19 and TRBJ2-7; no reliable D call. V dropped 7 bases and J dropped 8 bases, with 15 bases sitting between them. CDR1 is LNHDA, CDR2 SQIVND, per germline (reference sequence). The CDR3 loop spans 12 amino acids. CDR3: CASMGRNFQQYF. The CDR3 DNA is TGTGCCAGTATGGGCAGAAACTTCCAGCAGTACTTC.

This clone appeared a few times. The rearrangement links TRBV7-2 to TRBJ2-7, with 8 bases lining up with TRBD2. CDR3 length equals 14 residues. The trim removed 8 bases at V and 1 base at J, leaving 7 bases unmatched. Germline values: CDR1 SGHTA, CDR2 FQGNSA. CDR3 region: CASGSSGPSYEQYF. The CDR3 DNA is TGTGCCAGCGGGTCTAGCGGGCCATCCTACGAGCAGTACTTC.